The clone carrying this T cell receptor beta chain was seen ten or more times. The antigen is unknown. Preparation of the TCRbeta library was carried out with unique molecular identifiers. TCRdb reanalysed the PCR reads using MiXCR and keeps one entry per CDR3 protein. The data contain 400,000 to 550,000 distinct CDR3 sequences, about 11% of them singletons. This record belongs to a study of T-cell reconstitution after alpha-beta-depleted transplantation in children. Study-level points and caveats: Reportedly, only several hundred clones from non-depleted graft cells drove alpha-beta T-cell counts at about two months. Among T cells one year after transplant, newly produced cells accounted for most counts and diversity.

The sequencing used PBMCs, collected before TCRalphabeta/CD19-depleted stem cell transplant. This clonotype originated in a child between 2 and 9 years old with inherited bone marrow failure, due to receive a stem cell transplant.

CDR3 sequence reads: CASSLPAGTGTGANVLTF. The CDR3 coding sequence is TGTGCCAGCAGCTTGCCCGCCGGGACAGGGACTGGGGCCAACGTCCTGACTTTC. J is TRBJ2-6 and V is TRBV11-1; 9 bases align to TRBD1. CDR1 is SGHAT, CDR2 FQDESV, per germline (reference sequence). V was clipped by 3 bases and J by 2 bases; unmatched bases: 8. This CDR3 has 18 amino acids.